The rows below give T cell receptor beta chains drawn from one sample of a study of T cell clones after liver transplantation. Clones were read by immunoSEQ multiplex PCR, and TCRdb kept only the in-frame ones, dropping some. The top ten clones hold approximately 3% of a sample with around 97,000 clones, approximately 79% of them seen once. The sample was CD4+ T cells from blood, taken around 4 years after liver transplant. All receptors derive from a human patient who received a liver transplant. These T cells may partly come from the graft donor. The CDR3 runs from the conserved cysteine through the conserved F or W. Fields, in order: CDR3 length, V gene, D gene, clone size, J gene, CDR3 DNA, CDR3 protein. A D gene is named only where the DNA matches it firmly. Size is stated for part of the rows, as once, few or many counts, or as a class when the clone is expanded.

cdr3_length: 15; v_call: TRBV15; d_call: -; clone_size: -; j_call: TRBJ2-1; cdr3_nt: TGTGCCACCAGCAGAGGACAGACATCGGACAATGAGCAGTTCTTC; cdr3_aa: CATSRGQTSDNEQFF
cdr3_length: 15; v_call: TRBV19; d_call: -; clone_size: -; j_call: TRBJ1-6; cdr3_nt: TGTGCCAGTACCGGAGGGGGAGACTATAATTCACCCCTCCACTTT; cdr3_aa: CASTGGGDYNSPLHF
cdr3_length: 13; v_call: TRBV25-1; d_call: -; clone_size: -; j_call: TRBJ1-1; cdr3_nt: TGTGCCAGCAGTGAATATGCAGGGTTACAAGCTTTCTTT; cdr3_aa: CASSEYAGLQAFF
cdr3_length: 18; v_call: TRBV5-1; d_call: TRBD1; clone_size: -; j_call: TRBJ1-4; cdr3_nt: TGCGCCAGCAGCTTCGGCACGGAGACCGGGACAGTTAATGAAAAACTGTTTTTT; cdr3_aa: CASSFGTETGTVNEKLFF
cdr3_length: 13; v_call: TRBV25-1; d_call: -; clone_size: -; j_call: TRBJ1-4; cdr3_nt: TGTGCCAGCAGTGACCTTTGGGGGGAAAAACTGTTTTTT; cdr3_aa: CASSDLWGEKLFF
cdr3_length: 17; v_call: TRBV11-2; d_call: -; clone_size: -; j_call: TRBJ2-2; cdr3_nt: TGTGCCAGCAGCTCGGGGGAAGGGAGGCTCGGGGCCGGGGAGCTGTTTTTT; cdr3_aa: CASSSGEGRLGAGELFF
cdr3_length: 15; v_call: TRBV29-1; d_call: -; clone_size: -; j_call: TRBJ1-1; cdr3_nt: TGCAGCGTTGTGAATAGGGGTCGGGGGAACTCTGAAGCTTTCTTT; cdr3_aa: CSVVNRGRGNSEAFF
cdr3_length: 14; v_call: TRBV10-1; d_call: -; clone_size: -; j_call: TRBJ2-3; cdr3_nt: TGCGCCAGCAGTGAAGGCGGCGTCCAAGATACGCAGTATTTT; cdr3_aa: CASSEGGVQDTQYF
cdr3_length: 15; v_call: TRBV5-1; d_call: -; clone_size: -; j_call: TRBJ2-7; cdr3_nt: TGCGCCAGCAGCTTGGAGGGCAGCTCATCCTACGAGCAGTACTTC; cdr3_aa: CASSLEGSSSYEQYF
cdr3_length: 15; v_call: TRBV11-2; d_call: TRBD1; clone_size: -; j_call: TRBJ2-5; cdr3_nt: TGTGCCAGCGTCAACAGGGGAGCCCCCATTGGGACCCAGTACTTC; cdr3_aa: CASVNRGAPIGTQYF
cdr3_length: 8; v_call: TRBV6-5; d_call: -; clone_size: many; j_call: TRBJ2-7; cdr3_nt: TGTGCCAGCAACGAGCAGTACTTC; cdr3_aa: CASNEQYF
cdr3_length: 16; v_call: TRBV4-1; d_call: -; clone_size: once; j_call: TRBJ1-5; cdr3_nt: TGCGCCAGCAGCCGGATAGCGGGGGATTTTGTCCAGCCCCAGCATTTT; cdr3_aa: CASSRIAGDFVQPQHF
cdr3_length: 13; v_call: TRBV4-1; d_call: -; clone_size: -; j_call: TRBJ2-1; cdr3_nt: TGCGCCAGCACGGCGAGCTCCTACAATGAGCAGTTCTTC; cdr3_aa: CASTASSYNEQFF
cdr3_length: 13; v_call: TRBV10-1; d_call: -; clone_size: few; j_call: TRBJ1-1; cdr3_nt: TGCGCCAGCAGTGGTACAGCAAACACTGAAGCTTTCTTT; cdr3_aa: CASSGTANTEAFF
cdr3_length: 11; v_call: TRBV29-1; d_call: -; clone_size: -; j_call: TRBJ2-5; cdr3_nt: TGCAGCGTTGCGTCGGTTGAGACCCAGTACTTC; cdr3_aa: CSVASVETQYF
cdr3_length: 17; v_call: TRBV6-1; d_call: TRBD2; clone_size: once; j_call: TRBJ2-3; cdr3_nt: TGTGCCAGCAGTGCTTCGCGACTAGCGGGAGGGGGGGATACGCAGTATTTT; cdr3_aa: CASSASRLAGGGDTQYF
cdr3_length: 11; v_call: TRBV13; d_call: -; clone_size: -; j_call: TRBJ2-1; cdr3_nt: TGTGCCAGCAGCTTAGCTAGCGAGCAGTTCTTC; cdr3_aa: CASSLASEQFF
cdr3_length: 15; v_call: TRBV4-1; d_call: TRBD1; clone_size: -; j_call: TRBJ1-1; cdr3_nt: TGCGCCAGCAGCCCTCAAGCCACAGGGGTTTCTGAAGCTTTCTTT; cdr3_aa: CASSPQATGVSEAFF
cdr3_length: 13; v_call: TRBV19; d_call: -; clone_size: -; j_call: TRBJ1-2; cdr3_nt: TGTGCCAGTAGGTCCCTGACCAACTATGGCTACACCTTC; cdr3_aa: CASRSLTNYGYTF
cdr3_length: 15; v_call: TRBV18; d_call: -; clone_size: -; j_call: TRBJ2-3; cdr3_nt: TGTGCCAGCTCACCGGGAGACTTCATCACAGATACGCAGTATTTT; cdr3_aa: CASSPGDFITDTQYF
cdr3_length: 14; v_call: TRBV19; d_call: -; clone_size: -; j_call: TRBJ2-7; cdr3_nt: TGTGCCAGTAGTCTGGAGGGTAACTCCTACGAGCAGTACTTC; cdr3_aa: CASSLEGNSYEQYF
cdr3_length: 15; v_call: TRBV19; d_call: -; clone_size: -; j_call: TRBJ2-2; cdr3_nt: TGTGCCAGTAGTATGCAGGGCGCGGACACCGGGGAGCTGTTTTTT; cdr3_aa: CASSMQGADTGELFF
cdr3_length: 17; v_call: TRBV27; d_call: TRBD2; clone_size: few; j_call: TRBJ2-7; cdr3_nt: TGTGCCAGCAGTTCCCTGTCCTGGGGAGGGACTTCCTACGAGCAGTACTTC; cdr3_aa: CASSSLSWGGTSYEQYF
cdr3_length: 14; v_call: TRBV21-1; d_call: -; clone_size: -; j_call: TRBJ1-2; cdr3_nt: TGTGCCAGTATGACGACAGGGTGCCCACATGGCTACACCTTC; cdr3_aa: CASMTTGCPHGYTF
cdr3_length: 14; v_call: TRBV5-6; d_call: TRBD1; clone_size: -; j_call: TRBJ2-5; cdr3_nt: TGTGCCAGCAGCTGGGGACAGCAGCAAGAGACCCAGTACTTC; cdr3_aa: CASSWGQQQETQYF
cdr3_length: 13; v_call: TRBV7-9; d_call: -; clone_size: once; j_call: TRBJ1-3; cdr3_nt: TGTGCCAGCAGCTTAGTAAGGGGAAACACCATATATTTT; cdr3_aa: CASSLVRGNTIYF
cdr3_length: 13; v_call: TRBV6-5; d_call: -; clone_size: -; j_call: TRBJ1-1; cdr3_nt: TGTGCCAGCAGTACGGGGCTCATGGGTGAAGCTTTCTTT; cdr3_aa: CASSTGLMGEAFF
cdr3_length: 18; v_call: TRBV5-1; d_call: TRBD1; clone_size: few; j_call: TRBJ2-6; cdr3_nt: TGCGCCAGCAAGGTCCGGACAGGGGGTCACTCTGGGGCCAACGTCCTGACTTTC; cdr3_aa: CASKVRTGGHSGANVLTF
cdr3_length: 13; v_call: TRBV6-5; d_call: -; clone_size: -; j_call: TRBJ1-1; cdr3_nt: TGTGCCAGCAGTTCATCCGGGAACACTGAAGCTTTCTTT; cdr3_aa: CASSSSGNTEAFF
cdr3_length: 14; v_call: TRBV5-1; d_call: TRBD2; clone_size: -; j_call: TRBJ2-5; cdr3_nt: TGCGCCAGCAGCTCTGGGGGGGTTCGGGAGACCCAGTACTTC; cdr3_aa: CASSSGGVRETQYF
cdr3_length: 12; v_call: TRBV30; d_call: -; clone_size: -; j_call: TRBJ1-2; cdr3_nt: TGTGCCTACGGCCCCGGGACACAGCGCTACACCTTC; cdr3_aa: CAYGPGTQRYTF
cdr3_length: 15; v_call: TRBV27; d_call: TRBD1; clone_size: few; j_call: TRBJ1-5; cdr3_nt: TGTGCCAGCAGTGGCGGGACAGTTAGCAATCAGCCCCAGCATTTT; cdr3_aa: CASSGGTVSNQPQHF
cdr3_length: 16; v_call: TRBV7-2; d_call: -; clone_size: -; j_call: TRBJ2-3; cdr3_nt: TGTGCCAGCAGCTTAGGAAGGCTCCGAAAGGCAGATACGCAGTATTTT; cdr3_aa: CASSLGRLRKADTQYF
cdr3_length: 15; v_call: TRBV7-3; d_call: TRBD1; clone_size: -; j_call: TRBJ2-2; cdr3_nt: TGTGCCAGCAGAAGAGGGACAGGGAACACCGGGGAGCTGTTTTTT; cdr3_aa: CASRRGTGNTGELFF
cdr3_length: 15; v_call: TRBV5-4; d_call: TRBD1; clone_size: few; j_call: TRBJ1-1; cdr3_nt: TGTGCCAGCAGCCTCCGGACAGGGGTGTACACTGAAGCTTTCTTT; cdr3_aa: CASSLRTGVYTEAFF
cdr3_length: 16; v_call: TRBV5-1; d_call: TRBD1; clone_size: -; j_call: TRBJ2-1; cdr3_nt: TGCGCCAGCAGCGCATTTACGGGACAGGGGTCCAATGAGCAGTTCTTC; cdr3_aa: CASSAFTGQGSNEQFF
cdr3_length: 15; v_call: TRBV6-5; d_call: -; clone_size: -; j_call: TRBJ1-2; cdr3_nt: TGTGCCAGCAGTAGGGCCGGGACACCAAACTATGGCTACACCTTC; cdr3_aa: CASSRAGTPNYGYTF
cdr3_length: 15; v_call: TRBV14; d_call: -; clone_size: -; j_call: TRBJ2-2; cdr3_nt: TGTGCCAGCAGCCAAGATCTTGTCCGCACCGGGGAGCTGTTTTTT; cdr3_aa: CASSQDLVRTGELFF
cdr3_length: 13; v_call: TRBV18; d_call: -; clone_size: -; j_call: TRBJ2-3; cdr3_nt: TGTGCCAGCTCACCACCTACTCGAGATACGCAGTATTTT; cdr3_aa: CASSPPTRDTQYF
cdr3_length: 15; v_call: TRBV7-7; d_call: -; clone_size: -; j_call: TRBJ2-3; cdr3_nt: TGTGCCAGCAGCTTAGCGGGCAGCCCCACAGATACGCAGTATTTT; cdr3_aa: CASSLAGSPTDTQYF
cdr3_length: 14; v_call: TRBV11-3; d_call: -; clone_size: -; j_call: TRBJ2-5; cdr3_nt: TGTGCCAGCAGTCAAGGGGGAAACCAAGAGACCCAGTACTTC; cdr3_aa: CASSQGGNQETQYF
cdr3_length: 14; v_call: TRBV7-3; d_call: -; clone_size: few; j_call: TRBJ2-7; cdr3_nt: TGTGCCAGTACCCCGGGCAGCGTGACCTACGAGCAGTACTTC; cdr3_aa: CASTPGSVTYEQYF
cdr3_length: 14; v_call: TRBV4-2; d_call: -; clone_size: -; j_call: TRBJ2-3; cdr3_nt: TGTGCCAGCAGCCAGATGGCGGGCACAGATACGCAGTATTTT; cdr3_aa: CASSQMAGTDTQYF
cdr3_length: 16; v_call: TRBV18; d_call: -; clone_size: few; j_call: TRBJ1-5; cdr3_nt: TGTGCCAGCTCACCCGCACAGGAGTATAGCAATCAGCCCCAGCATTTT; cdr3_aa: CASSPAQEYSNQPQHF
cdr3_length: 14; v_call: TRBV18; d_call: -; clone_size: -; j_call: TRBJ1-1; cdr3_nt: TGTGCCAGCTCACCGATCGGGGGGAACACTGAAGCTTTCTTT; cdr3_aa: CASSPIGGNTEAFF
cdr3_length: 15; v_call: TRBV29-1; d_call: TRBD1; clone_size: -; j_call: TRBJ1-5; cdr3_nt: TGCAGCGCTACCGGAGGGACAGGGGCCAATCAGCCCCAGCATTTT; cdr3_aa: CSATGGTGANQPQHF
cdr3_length: 14; v_call: TRBV25-1; d_call: -; clone_size: -; j_call: TRBJ2-2; cdr3_nt: TGTGCCAGCACGCGAGGACTAAACACCGGGGAGCTGTTTTTT; cdr3_aa: CASTRGLNTGELFF
cdr3_length: 14; v_call: TRBV7-7; d_call: -; clone_size: -; j_call: TRBJ2-3; cdr3_nt: TGTGCCAGCAGCTACTCCCCTAGCACAGATACGCAGTATTTT; cdr3_aa: CASSYSPSTDTQYF
cdr3_length: 16; v_call: TRBV6-1; d_call: -; clone_size: -; j_call: TRBJ1-2; cdr3_nt: TGTGCCAGCAGTGAACGAGTGGATGACAGCACCTATGGCTACACCTTC; cdr3_aa: CASSERVDDSTYGYTF
cdr3_length: 14; v_call: TRBV7-9; d_call: -; clone_size: -; j_call: TRBJ1-2; cdr3_nt: TGTGCCAGCAGCTTAGAGGGCATCGGTCATGGCTACACCTTC; cdr3_aa: CASSLEGIGHGYTF
cdr3_length: 15; v_call: TRBV5-1; d_call: TRBD1; clone_size: -; j_call: TRBJ2-7; cdr3_nt: TGCGCCAGCAGCTTGGGACAGGGGGCTCTACGAGAGCAGTACTTC; cdr3_aa: CASSLGQGALREQYF
cdr3_length: 15; v_call: TRBV5-4; d_call: -; clone_size: -; j_call: TRBJ1-2; cdr3_nt: TGTGCCAGCAACTTGAGGACAGCCACGAACTATGGCTACACCTTC; cdr3_aa: CASNLRTATNYGYTF
cdr3_length: 13; v_call: TRBV9; d_call: -; clone_size: -; j_call: TRBJ1-1; cdr3_nt: TGTGCCAGCAGCGTAAACACCGGGGTTGAAGCTTTCTTT; cdr3_aa: CASSVNTGVEAFF
cdr3_length: 13; v_call: TRBV28; d_call: -; clone_size: -; j_call: TRBJ2-2; cdr3_nt: TGTGCCAGCTACACCTACTGGCCCGGGGAGCTGTTTTTT; cdr3_aa: CASYTYWPGELFF
cdr3_length: 15; v_call: TRBV27; d_call: -; clone_size: -; j_call: TRBJ2-7; cdr3_nt: TGTGCCAGCAGCCCGGGTACAAGGAGCTCCTACGAGCAGTACTTC; cdr3_aa: CASSPGTRSSYEQYF
cdr3_length: 13; v_call: TRBV10-3; d_call: -; clone_size: -; j_call: TRBJ2-7; cdr3_nt: TGTGCCATCAGTGTAAGTGAAGACTACGAGCAGTACTTC; cdr3_aa: CAISVSEDYEQYF
cdr3_length: 16; v_call: TRBV25-1; d_call: TRBD1; clone_size: -; j_call: TRBJ2-3; cdr3_nt: TGTGCCAGCAGTGACTGGAGAGGGGGCAGCTCAGATACGCAGTATTTT; cdr3_aa: CASSDWRGGSSDTQYF